Listed here is a single TCR beta chain. The data stem from a study of tumor-infiltrating lymphocytes in localized non-small cell lung cancer. The protocol was immunoSEQ multiplex PCR, while the TCRdb copy is restricted to in-frame clones and leaves out a portion. The sample consists of 13,000 or so clones, less than 85% of them appearing once. This CDR3 contains 13 residues. Germline V gene lookup returns CDR1 LNHDA and CDR2 SQIVND (reference sequence). V lost 1 base and J lost 7, with 11 bases in between. Sequencing used lung tumor tissue. The J gene is TRBJ2-7, the V gene TRBV19; either TRBD1 or TRBD2 may supply D (6 bases each). This sequence was found in a human donor with non-small cell lung cancer. CDR3 protein: CASSIAGAREQYF. The CDR3 DNA reads TGTGCCAGTAGTATAGCGGGGGCGCGGGAGCAGTACTTC. Looking up the rest from reference TRBV19 and TRBJ2-7 gives the full variable domain: DGGITQSPKYLFRKEGQNVTLSCEQNLNHDAMYWYRQDPGQGLRLIYYSQIVNDFQKGDIAEGYSVSREKKESFPLTVTSAQKNPTAFYLCASSIAGAREQYFGPGTRLTVT.